Listed below are T cell receptor beta chains from one sample, sequenced in a study of vaccination effects on CD4 cells after COVID-19. Produced via immunoSEQ multiplex PCR; TCRdb's table is partial and in-frame only. This table holds about 73,000 clones, around 73% found once. Their antigens remain unidentified. Sequencing was performed on CD4+ T cells from PBMCs cultured without peptide, taken after COVID-19 vaccination. Source of these receptors: a human donor who received a COVID-19 vaccine. The CDR3 runs from the conserved cysteine through the conserved F or W. D genes are given only for firm matches. Some rows mark clone size as missing; the rest say once, few, many or name a class of expanded clone.

CDR3: CASSPDRRDQYF
DNA: TGTGCCAGCTCACCCGACAGGAGGGACCAGTACTTC
J: TRBJ2-5
D: -
size: -
V: TRBV18

CDR3: CASRAGPEGNQPQHF
DNA: TGTGCCAGTAGGGCGGGACCAGAGGGCAATCAGCCCCAGCATTTT
J: TRBJ1-5
D: -
size: -
V: TRBV19

CDR3: CAISEFGNEQFF
DNA: TGTGCCATCAGTGAGTTTGGGAATGAGCAGTTCTTC
J: TRBJ2-1
D: -
size: -
V: TRBV10-3

CDR3: CASSPKGLGNQPQHF
DNA: TGTGCCAGCTCCCCAAAGGGCTTAGGCAATCAGCCCCAGCATTTT
J: TRBJ1-5
D: -
size: few
V: TRBV21-1

CDR3: CASSVVSRDTIYF
DNA: TGTGCCAGCAGCGTAGTTTCCCGGGACACCATATATTTT
J: TRBJ1-3
D: -
size: -
V: TRBV9

CDR3: CAISGDRNTDTQYF
DNA: TGTGCCATCAGTGGGGACCGGAACACAGATACGCAGTATTTT
J: TRBJ2-3
D: -
size: -
V: TRBV10-3

CDR3: CASSLLDSNQPQHF
DNA: TGTGCCAGCAGCTTACTGGATAGCAATCAGCCCCAGCATTTT
J: TRBJ1-5
D: -
size: once
V: TRBV7-2

CDR3: CASSRRDTVNTEAFF
DNA: TGTGCCAGCAGTCGCCGGGACACCGTGAACACTGAAGCTTTCTTT
J: TRBJ1-1
D: -
size: few
V: TRBV28

CDR3: CASSPLPGTGHDTQYF
DNA: TGTGCCAGTAGTCCCTTACCCGGGACAGGACATGATACGCAGTATTTT
J: TRBJ2-3
D: TRBD1
size: -
V: TRBV19

CDR3: CASSPTGGGETQYF
DNA: TGTGCCAGCAGCCCTACAGGGGGAGGCGAGACCCAGTACTTC
J: TRBJ2-5
D: TRBD1
size: -
V: TRBV3-1/TRBV3-2

CDR3: CATSQGARNEQFF
DNA: TGTGCCACCAGCCAGGGGGCGCGGAATGAGCAGTTCTTC
J: TRBJ2-1
D: TRBD1
size: few
V: TRBV24-1

CDR3: CASILAGAAKNIQYF
DNA: TGTGCCAGCATATTAGCGGGGGCAGCCAAAAACATTCAGTACTTC
J: TRBJ2-4
D: TRBD2
size: -
V: TRBV2

CDR3: CASSLVDFFNSPLHF
DNA: TGTGCCAGCAGCTTGGTAGACTTTTTTAATTCACCCCTCCACTTT
J: TRBJ1-6
D: -
size: -
V: TRBV5-5

CDR3: CASSFGGADTQYF
DNA: TGCGCCAGCAGCTTCGGGGGCGCGGATACGCAGTATTTT
J: TRBJ2-3
D: -
size: -
V: TRBV5-1

CDR3: CASSYSWGRELFF
DNA: TGTGCCAGCAGTTACTCGTGGGGCCGGGAGCTGTTTTTT
J: TRBJ2-2
D: -
size: -
V: TRBV6-6

CDR3: CASSESVPGQPQHF
DNA: TGTGCCAGCAGTGAATCGGTCCCCGGGCAGCCCCAGCATTTT
J: TRBJ1-5
D: -
size: few
V: TRBV2

CDR3: CALWGGGYGYTF
DNA: TGTGCGCTTTGGGGGGGCGGGTATGGCTACACCTTC
J: TRBJ1-2
D: -
size: once
V: TRBV28

CDR3: CASSQDLVQETQYF
DNA: TGTGCCAGCAGCCAAGATCTGGTCCAAGAGACCCAGTACTTC
J: TRBJ2-5
D: -
size: -
V: TRBV14

CDR3: CASSLQGDVNTEAFF
DNA: TGCGCCAGCAGCTTACAGGGAGATGTGAACACTGAAGCTTTCTTT
J: TRBJ1-1
D: -
size: -
V: TRBV5-1

CDR3: CASSQGQDRGSPLHF
DNA: TGTGCCAGCTCACAGGGACAGGACCGGGGATCACCCCTCCACTTT
J: TRBJ1-6
D: TRBD1
size: few
V: TRBV18

CDR3: CASSPGTGTNTGELFF
DNA: TGTGCCAGCAGTCCCGGGACAGGGACGAACACCGGGGAGCTGTTTTTT
J: TRBJ2-2
D: TRBD1
size: -
V: TRBV6-6

CDR3: CASTHGISQETQYF
DNA: TGTGCCAGCACCCACGGGATCTCCCAAGAGACCCAGTACTTC
J: TRBJ2-5
D: -
size: -
V: TRBV7-2

CDR3: CASSAYRQGNGDTQYF
DNA: TGTGCCAGCAGCGCCTATCGACAGGGGAATGGGGATACGCAGTATTTT
J: TRBJ2-3
D: TRBD1
size: -
V: TRBV9